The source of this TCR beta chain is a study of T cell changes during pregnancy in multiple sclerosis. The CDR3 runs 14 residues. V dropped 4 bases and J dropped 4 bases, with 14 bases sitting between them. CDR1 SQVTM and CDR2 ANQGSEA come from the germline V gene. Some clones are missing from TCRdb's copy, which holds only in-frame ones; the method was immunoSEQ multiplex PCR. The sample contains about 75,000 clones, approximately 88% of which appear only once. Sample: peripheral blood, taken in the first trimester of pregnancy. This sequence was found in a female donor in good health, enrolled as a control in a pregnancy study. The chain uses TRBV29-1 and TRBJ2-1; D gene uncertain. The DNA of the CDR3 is TGCAGCGTTGGAGGAAAAGAATCTTACAATGAGCAGTTCTTC. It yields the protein CSVGGKESYNEQFF.